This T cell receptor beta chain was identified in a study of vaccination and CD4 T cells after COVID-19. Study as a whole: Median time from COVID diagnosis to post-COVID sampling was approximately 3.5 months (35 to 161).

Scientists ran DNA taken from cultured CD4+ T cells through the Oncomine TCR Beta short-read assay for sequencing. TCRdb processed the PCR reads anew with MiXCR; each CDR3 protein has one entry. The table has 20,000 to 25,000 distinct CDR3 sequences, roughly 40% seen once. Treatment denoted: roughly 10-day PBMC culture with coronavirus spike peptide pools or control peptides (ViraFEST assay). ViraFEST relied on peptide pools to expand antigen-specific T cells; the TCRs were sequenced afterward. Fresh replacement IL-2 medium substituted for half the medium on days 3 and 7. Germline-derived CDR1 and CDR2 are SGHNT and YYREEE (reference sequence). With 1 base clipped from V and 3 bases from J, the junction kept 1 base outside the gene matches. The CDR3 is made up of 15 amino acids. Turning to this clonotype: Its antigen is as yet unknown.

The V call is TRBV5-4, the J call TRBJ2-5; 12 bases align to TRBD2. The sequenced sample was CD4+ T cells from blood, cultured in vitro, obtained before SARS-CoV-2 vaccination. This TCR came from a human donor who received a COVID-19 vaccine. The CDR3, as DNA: TGTGCCAGCAGCTTGCGACTAGCGGGGGAAGAGACCCAGTACTTC. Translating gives CASSLRLAGEETQYF.